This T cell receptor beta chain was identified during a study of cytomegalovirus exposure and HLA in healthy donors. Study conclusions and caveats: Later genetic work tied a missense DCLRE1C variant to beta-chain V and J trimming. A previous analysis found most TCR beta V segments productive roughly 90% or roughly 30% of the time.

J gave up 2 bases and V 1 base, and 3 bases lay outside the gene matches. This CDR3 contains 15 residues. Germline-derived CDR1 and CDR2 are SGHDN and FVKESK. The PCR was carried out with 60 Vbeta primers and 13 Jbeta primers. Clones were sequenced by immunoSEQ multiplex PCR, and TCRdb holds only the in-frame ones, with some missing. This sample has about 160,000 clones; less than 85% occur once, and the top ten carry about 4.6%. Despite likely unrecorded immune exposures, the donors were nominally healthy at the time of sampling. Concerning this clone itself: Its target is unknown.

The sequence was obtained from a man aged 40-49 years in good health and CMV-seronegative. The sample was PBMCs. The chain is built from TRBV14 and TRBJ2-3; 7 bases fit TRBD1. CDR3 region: CASSQGQGYTDTQYF. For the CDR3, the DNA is TGTGCCAGCAGCCAAGGACAGGGTTACACAGATACGCAGTATTTT.